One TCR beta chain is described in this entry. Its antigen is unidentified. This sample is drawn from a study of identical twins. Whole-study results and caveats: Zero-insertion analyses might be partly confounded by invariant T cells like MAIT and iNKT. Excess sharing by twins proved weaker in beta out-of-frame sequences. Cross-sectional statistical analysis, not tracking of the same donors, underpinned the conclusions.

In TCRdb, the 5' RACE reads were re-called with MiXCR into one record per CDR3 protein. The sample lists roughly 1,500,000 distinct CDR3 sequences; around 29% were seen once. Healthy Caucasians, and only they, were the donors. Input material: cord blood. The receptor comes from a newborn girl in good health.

CDR3 in DNA: TGTGCCAGCACCCCGGATAGCAATCAGCCCCAGCATTTT. Translating gives CASTPDSNQPQHF. This chain links TRBV6-1 with TRBJ1-5, with D uncertain. Trimming pared 7 bases from V and 0 bases from J, leaving 7 bases between. CDR3 size: 13 residues. From germline, CDR1 is MNHNS and CDR2 SASEGT.